Below are 6 T cell receptor beta chains sequenced from a single sample in a study of patients and donors after allogeneic stem cell transplantation. TCRdb reprocessed the RT-PCR reads with MiXCR, giving one entry per CDR3 protein. The table shows a few hundred thousand distinct CDR3 sequences, with roughly 15% occurring only once. The sequencing sample was made of blood, either unsorted or a sorted T cell fraction (not recorded which). The receptors were gathered from a human donor who was either an allogeneic HSCT recipient or a stem cell or donor lymphocyte infusion donor (not recorded which). It is not recorded whose cells these are; they may come from a transplant donor.

This clonotype has a handful of counts. The chain joins TRBV27 to TRBJ2-5; D is possibly TRBD2 (5 bases). The CDR3 has 15 residues. Germline V gives CDR1 MNHEY, CDR2 SMNVEV (reference sequence). Trimming removed 2 bases from V and 2 bases from J, with 12 bases in between. The CDR3 DNA reads TGTGCCAGCAGTTTAAGGAGGCAGGTTCAAGAGACCCAGTACTTC. As protein: CASSLRRQVQETQYF.

The sample holds a few counts of this clonotype. This chain joins TRBV28 and TRBJ1-2; D might be TRBD1 (5 bases). The CDR3 contains 13 residues. The germline gives CDR1 MDHEN, CDR2 SYDVKM. The germline V and J ends were trimmed by 5 bases and 3 bases, with 10 bases remaining between them. CDR3 bases: TGTGCCAGCAGTGGGGGAGTCTACTATGGCTACACCTTC. Protein product: CASSGGVYYGYTF.

The chain uses TRBV4-2 and TRBJ2-7; TRBD2 matches at 13 bases. J gave up 1 base and V 3 bases, and 0 bases lay outside the gene matches. CDR1 and CDR2 from the germline V gene are LGHNA and YNFKEQ. There are 15 residues in the CDR3. The CDR3 DNA is TGTGCCAGCAGCCAGGGACTAGCGGGGTCCTACGAGCAGTACTTC. Translated, it gives CASSQGLAGSYEQYF.

This clonotype occurred a few times. V and J are TRBV7-2 and TRBJ1-2; D unresolved. The CDR3 consists of 13 residues. V was pared by 1 base and J by 4 bases, with 7 bases between. Looked up from germline, CDR1 is SGHTA and CDR2 is FQGNSA. For the CDR3, the DNA is TGTGCCAGCAGCTTAGGGTTCAGCTATGGCTACACCTTC. The encoded protein is CASSLGFSYGYTF.

This clonotype was observed once. This chain joins TRBV2 and TRBJ2-1; 10 bases map to TRBD1. Germline CDR1 and CDR2: SNHLY and FYNNEI. Trimming cost V 7 bases and J 7 bases; bases outside gene matches: 7. The CDR3 covers 14 residues. CDR3 bases: TGTGCCAGCAATCCGGGACAGGGGTATAATGAGCAGTTCTTC. It specifies CASNPGQGYNEQFF.

This clonotype was counted only a few times. V and J are TRBV20-1 and TRBJ1-5; D ambiguous. V dropped 3 bases and J dropped 3 bases, with 9 bases sitting between them. Germline V gives CDR1 DFQATT, CDR2 SNEGSKA (reference sequence). CDR3 length equals 13 residues. CDR3 amino acids: CSARGRTNQPQHF. CDR3 DNA sequence: TGCAGTGCTAGGGGCAGAACCAATCAGCCCCAGCATTTT.